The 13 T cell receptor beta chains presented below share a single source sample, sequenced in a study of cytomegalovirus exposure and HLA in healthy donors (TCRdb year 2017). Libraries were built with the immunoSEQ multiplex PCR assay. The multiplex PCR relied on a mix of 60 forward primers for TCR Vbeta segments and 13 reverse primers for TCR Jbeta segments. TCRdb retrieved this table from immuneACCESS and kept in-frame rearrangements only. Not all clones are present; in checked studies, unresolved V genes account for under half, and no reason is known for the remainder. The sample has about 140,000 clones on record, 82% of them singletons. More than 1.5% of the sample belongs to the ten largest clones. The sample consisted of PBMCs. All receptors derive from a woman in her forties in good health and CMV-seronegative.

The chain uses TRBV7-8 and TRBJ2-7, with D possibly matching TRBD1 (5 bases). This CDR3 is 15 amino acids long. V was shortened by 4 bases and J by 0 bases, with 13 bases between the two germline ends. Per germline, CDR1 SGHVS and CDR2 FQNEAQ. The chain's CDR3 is CASSSQGVGSYEQYF. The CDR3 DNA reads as TGTGCCAGCAGCTCACAAGGGGTGGGCTCCTACGAGCAGTACTTC.

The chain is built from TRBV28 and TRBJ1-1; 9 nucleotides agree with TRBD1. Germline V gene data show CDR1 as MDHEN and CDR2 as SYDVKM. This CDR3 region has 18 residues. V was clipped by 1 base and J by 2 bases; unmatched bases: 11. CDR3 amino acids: CASSLFEGYTGGNTEAFF. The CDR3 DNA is TGTGCCAGCAGTTTATTCGAGGGTTATACAGGGGGCAACACTGAAGCTTTCTTT.

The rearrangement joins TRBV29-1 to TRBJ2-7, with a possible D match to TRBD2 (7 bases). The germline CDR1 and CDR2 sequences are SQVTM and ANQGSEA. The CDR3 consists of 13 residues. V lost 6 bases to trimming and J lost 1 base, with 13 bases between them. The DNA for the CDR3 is TGCAGCGTGCGGGGGCGAACATCCTACGAGCAGTACTTC. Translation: CSVRGRTSYEQYF.

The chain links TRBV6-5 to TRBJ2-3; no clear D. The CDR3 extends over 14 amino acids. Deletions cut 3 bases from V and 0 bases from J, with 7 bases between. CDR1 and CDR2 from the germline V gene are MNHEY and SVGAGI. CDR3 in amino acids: CASSYGQSTDTQYF. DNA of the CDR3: TGTGCCAGCAGTTATGGGCAGAGCACAGATACGCAGTATTTT.

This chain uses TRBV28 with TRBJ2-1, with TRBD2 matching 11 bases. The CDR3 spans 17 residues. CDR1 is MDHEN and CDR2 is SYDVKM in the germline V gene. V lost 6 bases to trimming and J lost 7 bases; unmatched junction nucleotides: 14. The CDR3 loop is CASRKRGLAGGGNEQFF. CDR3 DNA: TGTGCCAGCAGGAAAAGGGGGCTAGCGGGAGGTGGGAATGAGCAGTTCTTC. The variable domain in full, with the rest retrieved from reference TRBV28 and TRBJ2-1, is DVKVTQSSRYLVKRTGEKVFLECVQDMDHENMFWYRQDPGLGLRLIYFSYDVKMKEKGDIPEGYSVSREKKERFSLILESASTNQTSMYLCASRKRGLAGGGNEQFFGPGTRLTVL.

The DNA for the CDR3 is TGTGCCAGCAGCTTTATGCAGACTACTGAAGCTTTCTTT. Amino acid sequence: CASSFMQTTEAFF. This chain links TRBV5-8 with TRBJ1-1; unclear D gene. This CDR3 region has 13 residues. CDR1 is SGHTS, CDR2 YDEGEE, per germline. Trimming stripped 2 bases from V and 5 bases from J, with 10 bases between. The full variable domain, its missing parts supplied by reference TRBV5-8 and TRBJ1-1, is EAGVTQSPTHLIKTRGQQATLRCSPISGHTSVYWYQQALGLGLQFLLWYDEGEERNRGNFPPRFSGRQFPNYSSELNVNALELEDSALYLCASSFMQTTEAFFGQGTRLTVV.

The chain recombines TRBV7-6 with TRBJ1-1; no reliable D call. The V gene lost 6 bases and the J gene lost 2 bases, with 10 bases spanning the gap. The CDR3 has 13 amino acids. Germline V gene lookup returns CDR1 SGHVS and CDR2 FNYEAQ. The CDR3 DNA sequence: TGTGCCAGCAGGCCACCCACTAACACTGAAGCTTTCTTT. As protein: CASRPPTNTEAFF.

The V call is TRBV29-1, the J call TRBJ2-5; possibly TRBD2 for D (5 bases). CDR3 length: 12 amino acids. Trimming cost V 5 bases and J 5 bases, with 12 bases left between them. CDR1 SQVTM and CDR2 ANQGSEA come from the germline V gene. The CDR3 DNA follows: TGCAGCGTTACTAGTGGTTACGAGACCCAGTACTTC. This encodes CSVTSGYETQYF.

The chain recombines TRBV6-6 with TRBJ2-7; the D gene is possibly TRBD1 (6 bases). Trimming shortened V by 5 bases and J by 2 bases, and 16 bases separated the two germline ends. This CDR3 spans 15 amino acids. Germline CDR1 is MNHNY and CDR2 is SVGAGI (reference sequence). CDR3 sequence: CASSKRLGAAYEQYF. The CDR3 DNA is TGTGCCAGCAGTAAAAGGCTGGGGGCGGCCTACGAGCAGTACTTC.

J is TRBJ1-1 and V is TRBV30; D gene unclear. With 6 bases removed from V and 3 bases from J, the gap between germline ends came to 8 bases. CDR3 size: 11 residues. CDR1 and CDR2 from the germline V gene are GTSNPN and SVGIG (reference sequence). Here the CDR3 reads CACEDYTEAFF. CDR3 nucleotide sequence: TGTGCCTGTGAGGACTACACTGAAGCTTTCTTT. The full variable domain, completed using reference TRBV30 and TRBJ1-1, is SQTIHQWPATLVQPVGSPLSLECTVEGTSNPNLYWYRQAAGRGLQLLFYSVGIGQISSEVPQNLSASRPQDRQFILSSKKLLLSDSGFYLCACEDYTEAFFGQGTRLTVV.

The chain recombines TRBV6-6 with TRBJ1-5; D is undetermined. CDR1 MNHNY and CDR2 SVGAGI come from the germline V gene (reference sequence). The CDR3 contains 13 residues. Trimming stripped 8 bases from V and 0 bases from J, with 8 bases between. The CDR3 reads CASGIISNQPQHF. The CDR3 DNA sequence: TGTGCCAGCGGCATTATTAGCAATCAGCCCCAGCATTTT.

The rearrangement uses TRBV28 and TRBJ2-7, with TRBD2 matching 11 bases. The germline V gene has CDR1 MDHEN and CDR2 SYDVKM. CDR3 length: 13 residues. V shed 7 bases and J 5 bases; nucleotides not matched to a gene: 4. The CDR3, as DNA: TGTGCCAGCAACCTAGCGGGAGGTAACGAGCAGTACTTC. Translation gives CASNLAGGNEQYF.

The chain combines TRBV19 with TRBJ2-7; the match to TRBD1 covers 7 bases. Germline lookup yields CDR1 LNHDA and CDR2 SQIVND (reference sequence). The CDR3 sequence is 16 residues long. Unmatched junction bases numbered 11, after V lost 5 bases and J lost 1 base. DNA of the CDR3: TGTGCCAGTAGTCCCTACCCCGGGACAGAATCCTACGAGCAGTACTTC. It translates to CASSPYPGTESYEQYF.